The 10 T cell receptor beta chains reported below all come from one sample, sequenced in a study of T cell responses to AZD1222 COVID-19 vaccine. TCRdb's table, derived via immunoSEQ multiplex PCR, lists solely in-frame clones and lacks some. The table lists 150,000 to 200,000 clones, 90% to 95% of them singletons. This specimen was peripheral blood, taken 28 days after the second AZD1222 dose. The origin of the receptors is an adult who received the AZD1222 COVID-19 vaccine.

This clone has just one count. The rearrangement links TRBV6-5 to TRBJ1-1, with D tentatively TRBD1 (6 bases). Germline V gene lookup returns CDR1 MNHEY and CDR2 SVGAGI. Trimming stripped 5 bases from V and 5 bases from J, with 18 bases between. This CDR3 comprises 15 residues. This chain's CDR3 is CASSRPGRGLTEAFF. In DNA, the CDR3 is TGTGCCAGCAGTCGGCCAGGCAGGGGTCTAACTGAAGCTTTCTTT.

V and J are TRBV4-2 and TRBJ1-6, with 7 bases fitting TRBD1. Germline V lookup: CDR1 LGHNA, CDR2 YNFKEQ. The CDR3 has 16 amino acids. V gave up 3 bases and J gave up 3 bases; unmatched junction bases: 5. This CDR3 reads CASSQAGTDYNSPLHF. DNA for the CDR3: TGTGCCAGCAGCCAGGCCGGGACAGACTATAATTCACCCCTCCACTTT.

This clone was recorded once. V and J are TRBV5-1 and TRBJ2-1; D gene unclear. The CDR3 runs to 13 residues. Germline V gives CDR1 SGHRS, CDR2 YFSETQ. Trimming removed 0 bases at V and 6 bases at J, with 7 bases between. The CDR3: CASSLGGLNEQFF. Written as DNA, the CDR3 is TGCGCCAGCAGCTTGGGTGGTCTCAATGAGCAGTTCTTC.

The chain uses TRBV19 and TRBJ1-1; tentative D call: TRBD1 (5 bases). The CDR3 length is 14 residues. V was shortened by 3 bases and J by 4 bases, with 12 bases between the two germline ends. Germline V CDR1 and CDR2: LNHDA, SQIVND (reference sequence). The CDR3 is CASSMGSGGTEAFF. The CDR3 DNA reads TGTGCCAGTAGTATGGGGAGCGGGGGCACTGAAGCTTTCTTT. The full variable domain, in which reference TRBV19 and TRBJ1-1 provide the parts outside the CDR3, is DGGITQSPKYLFRKEGQNVTLSCEQNLNHDAMYWYRQDPGQGLRLIYYSQIVNDFQKGDIAEGYSVSREKKESFPLTVTSAQKNPTAFYLCASSMGSGGTEAFFGQGTRLTVV.

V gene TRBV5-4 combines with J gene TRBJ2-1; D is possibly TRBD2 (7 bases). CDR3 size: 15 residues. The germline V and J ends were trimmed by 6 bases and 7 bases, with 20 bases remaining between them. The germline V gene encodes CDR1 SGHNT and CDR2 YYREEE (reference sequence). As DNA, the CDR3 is TGTGCCAGCACCTCCCATGGGGGGGCGCGGAATGAGCAGTTCTTC. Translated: CASTSHGGARNEQFF.

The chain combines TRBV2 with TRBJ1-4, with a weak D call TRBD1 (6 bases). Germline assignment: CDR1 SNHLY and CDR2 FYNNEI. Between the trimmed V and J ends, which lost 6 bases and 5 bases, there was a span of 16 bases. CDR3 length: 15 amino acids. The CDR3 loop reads CASRIVGGPNEKLFF. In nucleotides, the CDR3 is TGTGCCAGCAGGATTGTAGGGGGACCGAATGAAAAACTGTTTTTT.

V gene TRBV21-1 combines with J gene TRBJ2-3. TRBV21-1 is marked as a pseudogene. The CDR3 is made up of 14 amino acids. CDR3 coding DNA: TGTGCCAGCAGCAAAGCGTACCTCACAGATACGCAGTATTTT. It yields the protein CASSKAYLTDTQYF.

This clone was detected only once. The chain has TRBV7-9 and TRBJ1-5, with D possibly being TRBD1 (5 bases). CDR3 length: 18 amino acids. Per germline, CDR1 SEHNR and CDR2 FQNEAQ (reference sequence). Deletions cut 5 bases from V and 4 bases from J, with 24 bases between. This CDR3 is CASSASGTPERANQPQHF. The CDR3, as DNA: TGTGCCAGCAGCGCTAGCGGGACTCCCGAAAGGGCAAATCAGCCCCAGCATTTT.

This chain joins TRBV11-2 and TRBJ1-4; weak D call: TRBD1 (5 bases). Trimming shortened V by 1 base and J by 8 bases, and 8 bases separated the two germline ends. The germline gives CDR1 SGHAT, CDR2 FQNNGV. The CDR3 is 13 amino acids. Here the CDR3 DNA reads TGTGCCAGCAGCTTAGGGACACCAGAAAAACTGTTTTTT. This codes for CASSLGTPEKLFF.

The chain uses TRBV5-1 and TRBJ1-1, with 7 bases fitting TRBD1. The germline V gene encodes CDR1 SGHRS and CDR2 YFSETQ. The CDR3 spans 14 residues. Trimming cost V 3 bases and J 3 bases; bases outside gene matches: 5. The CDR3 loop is CASSSIGQDTEAFF. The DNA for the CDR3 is TGCGCCAGCAGCTCCATAGGACAGGACACTGAAGCTTTCTTT.